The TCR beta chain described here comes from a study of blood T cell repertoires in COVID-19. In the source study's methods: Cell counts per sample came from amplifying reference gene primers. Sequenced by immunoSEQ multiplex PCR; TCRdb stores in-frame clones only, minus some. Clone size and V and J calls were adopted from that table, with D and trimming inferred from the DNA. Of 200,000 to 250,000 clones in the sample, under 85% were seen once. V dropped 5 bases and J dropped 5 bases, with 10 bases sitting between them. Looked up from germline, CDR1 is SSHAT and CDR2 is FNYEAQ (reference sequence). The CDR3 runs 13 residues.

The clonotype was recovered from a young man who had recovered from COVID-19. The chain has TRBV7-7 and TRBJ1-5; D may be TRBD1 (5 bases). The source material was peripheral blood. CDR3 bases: TGTGCCAGCAGCCCGGGGGAGGATCAGCCCCAGCATTTT. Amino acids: CASSPGEDQPQHF.